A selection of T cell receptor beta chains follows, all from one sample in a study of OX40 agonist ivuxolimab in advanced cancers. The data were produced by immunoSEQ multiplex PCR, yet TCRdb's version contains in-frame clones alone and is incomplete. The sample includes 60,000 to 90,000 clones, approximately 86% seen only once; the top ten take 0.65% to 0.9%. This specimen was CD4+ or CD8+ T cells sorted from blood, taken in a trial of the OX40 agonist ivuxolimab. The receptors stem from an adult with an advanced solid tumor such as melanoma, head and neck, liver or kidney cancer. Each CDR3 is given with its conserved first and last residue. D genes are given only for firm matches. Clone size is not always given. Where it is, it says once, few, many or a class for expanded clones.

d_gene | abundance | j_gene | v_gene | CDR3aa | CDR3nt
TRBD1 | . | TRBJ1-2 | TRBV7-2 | CASSPGQGDYGYTF | TGTGCCAGCAGCCCCGGACAGGGGGACTATGGCTACACCTTC
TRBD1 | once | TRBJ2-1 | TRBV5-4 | CASSPPGRGSYNEQFF | TGTGCCAGCAGCCCGCCGGGCAGGGGGTCCTACAATGAGCAGTTCTTC
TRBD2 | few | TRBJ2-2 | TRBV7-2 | CASSLGGGTGELFF | TGTGCCAGCAGCTTAGGCGGGGGCACCGGGGAGCTGTTTTTT
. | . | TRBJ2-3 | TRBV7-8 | CASSFGSTDTQYF | TGTGCCAGCAGCTTCGGGAGCACAGATACGCAGTATTTT
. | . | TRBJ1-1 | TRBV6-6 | CASTSPRSQAFF | TGTGCCAGCACCTCTCCACGGTCTCAAGCTTTCTTT
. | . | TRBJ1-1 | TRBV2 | CASSVLQNTEAFF | TGTGCCAGCAGTGTCCTACAGAACACTGAAGCTTTCTTT
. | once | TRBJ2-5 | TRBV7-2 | CASSLQGQETQYF | TGTGCCAGCAGCTTACAAGGTCAAGAGACCCAGTACTTC
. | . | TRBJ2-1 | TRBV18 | CASSPGREKGNEQFF | TGTGCCAGCTCACCTGGACGGGAAAAAGGCAATGAGCAGTTCTTC
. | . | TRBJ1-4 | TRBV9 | CASKGEGEKLFF | TGTGCCAGCAAGGGGGAGGGCGAAAAACTGTTTTTT
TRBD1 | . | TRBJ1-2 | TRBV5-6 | CASSILDRGSYGYTF | TGTGCCAGCAGCATTTTGGACAGGGGGTCCTATGGCTACACCTTC
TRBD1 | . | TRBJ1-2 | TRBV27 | CASSPTGVYGYGYTF | TGTGCCAGCAGTCCTACAGGGGTGTATGGCTATGGCTACACCTTC
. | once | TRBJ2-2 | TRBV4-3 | CASSQDWDRWGTGELFF | TGCGCCAGCAGCCAAGATTGGGACCGCTGGGGCACCGGGGAGCTGTTTTTT
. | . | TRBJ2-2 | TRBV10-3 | CAIRDRNTGELFF | TGTGCCATCAGGGACAGAAACACCGGGGAGCTGTTTTTT
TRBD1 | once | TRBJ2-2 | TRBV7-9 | CASSLQNRGPTGELFF | TGTGCCAGCAGCTTGCAAAACAGGGGGCCTACCGGGGAGCTGTTTTTT
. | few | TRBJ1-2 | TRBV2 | CASSEGRRDLYGYTF | TGTGCCAGCAGTGAAGGACGGCGGGACCTCTATGGCTACACCTTC
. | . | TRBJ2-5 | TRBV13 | CASSEGGETQYF | TGTGCCAGCAGCGAGGGGGGGGAGACCCAGTACTTC
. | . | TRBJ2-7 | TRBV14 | CASSRGTTYEQYF | TGTGCCAGCAGCCGCGGGACAACCTACGAGCAGTACTTC
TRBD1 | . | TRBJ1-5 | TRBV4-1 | CASSGTGQKPQHF | TGCGCCAGCAGCGGGACAGGGCAGAAGCCCCAGCATTTT